The entry that follows covers one T cell receptor beta chain sequence. Its antigen is unknown. This sample is part of a study of cytomegalovirus exposure and HLA in healthy donors. Overall study results and limits: V- and J-gene trimming of TCR beta was linked (in a later analysis) to a missense DCLRE1C variant. Many donors carried some public TCRs, although rarity characterized most TCR sequences.

PCR involved 60 Vbeta and 13 Jbeta primers. Data came from immunoSEQ multiplex PCR; TCRdb stores just in-frame clones and leaves some out. The sample has roughly 90,000 clones, about three quarters seen once; the top ten hold around 4.3%. The receptor comes from a woman aged 40 to 55 in good health and CMV-seropositive. Sequencing was done on a sample of PBMCs.

CDR3 amino acids: CASSSVSRSVPNEQFF. CDR3 DNA sequence: TGTGCCAGCAGTTCCGTTTCTCGGTCGGTCCCCAATGAGCAGTTCTTC. The gene calls are TRBV27 and TRBJ2-1; no reliable D call. The CDR3 has 16 amino acids. Trimming took off 4 bases at V and 6 bases at J, with 19 bases between the two ends. The germline CDR1 and CDR2 sequences are MNHEY and SMNVEV (reference sequence).